This is a list of T cell receptor beta chains from one sample in a study of response to subunit inactivated influenza vaccine. TCRdb re-analysed the RT-PCR reads in MiXCR, keeping a single row per CDR3 protein. The data show some 640,000 distinct CDR3 sequences, approximately 13% seen once. The material was PBMCs from blood, obtained around two weeks before vaccination. Every receptor here comes from a man in his fifties who received an inactivated influenza vaccine. Both conserved end residues are part of each CDR3. A D gene is named only where the DNA matches it firmly. The size entry is marked missing in some rows and otherwise reads once, few, many or a size class.

>TRBV29-1|NA|NA|TRBJ2-3
CSVEDRGDYTDTQYF
TGCAGCGTTGAAGATAGGGGGGATTACACAGATACGCAGTATTTT
>TRBV7-9|NA|NA|TRBJ2-7
CASSLAPRPEQYF
TGTGCCAGCAGCTTAGCGCCCCGGCCAGAGCAGTACTTC
>TRBV6-5|TRBD1|NA|TRBJ2-7
CASSSGTGGSEQYF
TGTGCCAGCAGTTCCGGGACAGGGGGTTCCGAGCAGTACTTC
>TRBV30|NA|few|TRBJ2-7
CAWDKGLTYEQYF
TGTGCCTGGGATAAGGGCCTGACCTACGAGCAGTACTTC
>TRBV27|TRBD2|NA|TRBJ2-1
CASSQTSGRGGYEQFF
TGTGCCAGCAGCCAGACTAGCGGGAGGGGGGGCTATGAGCAGTTCTTC
>TRBV5-1|NA|few|TRBJ2-1
CASSLRLASNEQFF
TGCGCCAGCAGCTTAAGGCTAGCGAGCAATGAGCAGTTCTTC
>TRBV4-3|NA|few|TRBJ2-3
CASSQTFRLPHGQYF
TGCGCCAGCAGCCAGACGTTCCGGTTACCCCACGGGCAGTATTTT
>TRBV30|NA|few|TRBJ1-6
CAWTSPSSYNSPLHF
TGTGCCTGGACCTCCCCCAGCTCCTATAATTCACCCCTCCACTTT
>TRBV5-1|NA|few|TRBJ1-5
CASSLGDQQPQHF
TGCGCCAGCAGCTTGGGGGACCAACAGCCCCAGCATTTT
>TRBV12-3/TRBV12-4|NA|NA|TRBJ2-3
CASAGESPDTQYF
TGTGCCAGCGCAGGGGAATCCCCAGATACGCAGTATTTT
>TRBV20-1|NA|NA|TRBJ2-1
CSASLTGSSYNEQFF
TGCAGTGCTAGCCTGACTGGGAGCTCCTACAATGAGCAGTTCTTC
>TRBV6-4|TRBD2|NA|TRBJ2-1
CASSKTGLAGGEQFF
TGTGCCAGCAGTAAGACGGGACTAGCGGGGGGAGAGCAGTTCTTC
>TRBV7-6|NA|many|TRBJ2-1
CASSLTESGEQFF
TGTGCCAGCAGCTTAACGGAAAGTGGTGAGCAGTTCTTC
>TRBV5-4|TRBD2|many|TRBJ2-3
CASSLGETSETPYTDTQYF
TGTGCCAGCAGCTTAGGGGAGACTAGCGAGACTCCCTACACAGATACGCAGTATTTT
>TRBV6-6|TRBD1|few|TRBJ2-7
CASSSGQGVTSYEQYF
TGTGCCAGCAGTTCCGGACAGGGGGTAACATCCTACGAGCAGTACTTC
>TRBV12-3/TRBV12-4|TRBD2|few|TRBJ2-7
CASSRTTSGSGEQYF
TGTGCCAGCAGCCGAACGACTAGCGGGAGTGGGGAGCAGTACTTC
>TRBV27|NA|NA|TRBJ1-4
CASSAPGTSNEKLFF
TGTGCCAGCAGTGCCCCCGGGACCTCTAATGAAAAACTGTTTTTT
>TRBV12-3/TRBV12-4|TRBD1|NA|TRBJ2-7
CASSLHGTGGGEQYF
TGTGCCAGCAGTCTCCACGGGACAGGGGGCGGCGAGCAGTACTTC
>TRBV10-3|TRBD1|few|TRBJ2-7
CAISESGLRDREREQYF
TGTGCCATCAGTGAGTCGGGTCTCCGCGACAGGGAAAGGGAGCAGTACTTC
>TRBV6-2/TRBV6-3|NA|NA|TRBJ2-1
CASSYSSVGEQFF
TGTGCCAGCAGTTATTCTAGCGTGGGTGAGCAGTTCTTC
>TRBV6-2/TRBV6-3|NA|few|TRBJ2-1
CASSYDRFDEQFF
TGTGCCAGCAGTTACGATCGTTTCGATGAGCAGTTCTTC
>TRBV7-9|NA|many|TRBJ2-1
CASSLSQDNEQFF
TGTGCCAGCAGCTTATCCCAGGATAATGAGCAGTTCTTC
>TRBV27|TRBD1|NA|TRBJ2-7
CASSFRTGITYEQYF
TGTGCCAGCAGTTTCAGGACAGGGATAACCTACGAGCAGTACTTC
>TRBV30|NA|NA|TRBJ1-5
CAWSVAGGNQPQHF
TGTGCCTGGAGTGTAGCAGGGGGCAATCAGCCCCAGCATTTT
>TRBV12-3/TRBV12-4|NA|NA|TRBJ2-7
CASRLTGFGEQYF
TGTGCCAGCAGGTTAACAGGGTTTGGCGAGCAGTACTTC
>TRBV7-8|TRBD2|few|TRBJ2-3
CASSLERGLAGGPTDTQYF
TGTGCCAGCAGCTTGGAACGGGGACTAGCGGGAGGGCCGACAGATACGCAGTATTTT
>TRBV12-3/TRBV12-4|NA|NA|TRBJ2-1
CASSREAGSGGRNEQFF
TGTGCCAGCAGCCGAGAGGCAGGCAGCGGAGGGAGGAATGAGCAGTTCTTC
>TRBV21-1|NA|many|TRBJ2-3
CASSINSPSGTDTQYF
TGTGCCAGCAGCATAAACTCCCCCTCAGGCACAGATACGCAGTATTTT
>TRBV5-1|NA|many|TRBJ2-7
CASSINKDRFSYEQYF
TGCGCCAGCAGCATAAACAAAGACAGGTTCTCCTACGAGCAGTACTTC
>TRBV4-2|NA|NA|TRBJ2-1
CASSQETDETYNEQFF
TGTGCCAGCAGCCAAGAGACGGACGAAACCTACAATGAGCAGTTCTTC
>TRBV20-1|NA|NA|TRBJ2-5
CSASATHMSQETQYF
TGCAGTGCTAGTGCCACTCACATGAGCCAAGAGACCCAGTACTTC
>TRBV5-6|TRBD1|NA|TRBJ2-7
CASSEAPGTEHF
TGTGCCAGCAGCGAAGCCCCCGGGACAGAGCACTTC
>TRBV9|NA|few|TRBJ2-5
CASSIQQGREETQYF
TGTGCCAGCAGCATACAACAGGGACGGGAAGAGACCCAGTACTTC
>TRBV3-1|TRBD2|NA|TRBJ2-5
CASRVSGGAGETQYF
TGTGCCAGCAGGGTTAGCGGGGGGGCCGGTGAGACCCAGTACTTC
>TRBV28|NA|many|TRBJ1-2
CASSLDSSYGYTF
TGTGCCAGCAGTTTGGACTCGTCCTATGGCTACACCTTC
>TRBV9|NA|many|TRBJ1-5
CASSVGAGDGNQPQHF
TGTGCCAGCAGCGTAGGAGCAGGGGACGGCAATCAGCCCCAGCATTTT
>TRBV3-1|NA|NA|TRBJ2-1
CASSQDGSYNEQFF
TGTGCCAGCAGCCAAGATGGGTCCTACAATGAGCAGTTCTTC
>TRBV5-1|TRBD2|few|TRBJ2-2
CASSLSRLAVTGELFF
TGCGCCAGCAGCTTGTCGCGACTAGCGGTCACCGGGGAGCTGTTTTTT
>TRBV7-2|TRBD1|NA|TRBJ2-1
CASSPTGLNNNEQFF
TGTGCCAGCAGCCCGACAGGGCTAAATAACAATGAGCAGTTCTTC
>TRBV11-2|TRBD2|few|TRBJ2-3
CASSALSGRGTDTQYF
TGTGCCAGCAGCGCCCTAAGCGGGAGAGGCACAGATACGCAGTATTTT
>TRBV29-1|TRBD1|NA|TRBJ2-7
CSVGTGSSEQYF
TGCAGCGTTGGGACAGGTTCGTCCGAGCAGTACTTC